The rows below give T cell receptor beta chains drawn from one sample of a study of shared clonotypes between healthy human individuals. The repertoire was sequenced with immunoSEQ multiplex PCR; TCRdb's copy has only in-frame clones and lacks some. Of 600,000 to 800,000 clones in the sample, 55% to 80% were seen once. Sequences were obtained from memory CD4+ T cells sorted from blood. The receptors were sampled from a woman aged 30 to 39 in good health. Both conserved end residues are part of each CDR3. D genes are given only for firm matches. Rows may omit the clone size; those that give it use once, few, many or a size class.

V gene	D gene	J gene	clone size	CDR3 protein	CDR3 DNA
TRBV19	.	TRBJ1-1	.	CASSGWISGGEAFF	TGTGCCAGTAGTGGTTGGATCTCCGGCGGTGAAGCTTTCTTT
TRBV19	.	TRBJ1-1	.	CASLPSGGGNTEAFF	TGTGCCAGTCTTCCCTCTGGGGGGGGAAACACTGAAGCTTTCTTT
TRBV11-2	.	TRBJ2-3	.	CASSRSDKTQYF	TGTGCCAGCAGCCGCTCCGACAAAACGCAGTATTTT
TRBV5-1	.	TRBJ2-1	.	CASSLVGGVEQFF	TGCGCCAGCAGCTTGGTGGGGGGTGTCGAGCAGTTCTTC
TRBV5-1	TRBD2	TRBJ2-3	once	CASSQQAGGIDTQYF	TGCGCCAGCAGCCAACAAGCGGGAGGGATAGATACGCAGTATTTT
TRBV10-3	.	TRBJ1-1	.	CAISEPGSQAFF	TGTGCCATCAGTGAACCGGGGAGTCAGGCTTTCTTT
TRBV28	.	TRBJ1-5	.	CASSPLLGHQPQHF	TGTGCCAGCAGTCCCTTACTTGGGCATCAGCCCCAGCATTTT
TRBV6-6	.	TRBJ2-6	.	CASSYRSSGANVLTF	TGTGCCAGCAGTTACCGGTCCTCTGGGGCCAACGTCCTGACTTTC
TRBV6-5	.	TRBJ2-7	few	CASSLAGYEQYF	TGTGCCAGCAGCCTGGCGGGTTACGAGCAGTACTTC
TRBV5-1	TRBD2	TRBJ2-5	.	CASSPWTSGRVGQETQYF	TGCGCCAGCAGCCCCTGGACTAGCGGGAGGGTAGGGCAAGAGACCCAGTACTTC
TRBV4-1	.	TRBJ2-7	.	CASSPGLEEQYF	TGCGCCAGCAGCCCAGGGCTGGAGGAGCAGTACTTC
TRBV2	.	TRBJ1-1	.	CASMTEMNTEAFF	TGTGCCAGCATGACAGAGATGAACACTGAAGCTTTCTTT
TRBV27	TRBD1	TRBJ1-4	.	CASSLQGATEKLFF	TGTGCCAGCAGTTTACAGGGGGCGACTGAAAAACTGTTTTTT
TRBV4-1	TRBD1	TRBJ1-5	many	CASSQDLFHRGTQPQHF	TGCGCCAGCAGCCAAGATCTTTTTCACAGGGGAACTCAGCCCCAGCATTTT
TRBV30	.	TRBJ1-1	.	CAWIRVSTEAFF	TGTGCCTGGATTCGGGTTTCAACTGAAGCTTTCTTT
TRBV27	.	TRBJ2-1	.	CASSLSRQSNEQFF	TGTGCCAGCAGTTTATCGAGACAGAGCAATGAGCAGTTCTTC
TRBV2	TRBD1	TRBJ1-2	.	CASSLDRGNYGYTF	TGTGCCAGCAGTCTAGACAGGGGGAACTATGGCTACACCTTC
TRBV6-6	.	TRBJ1-5	once	CASRGTGNQPQHF	TGTGCCAGCAGGGGGACGGGCAATCAGCCCCAGCATTTT
TRBV29-1	TRBD1	TRBJ2-7	.	CSVVIPGQGPSGRNF	TGCAGCGTTGTAATCCCGGGACAGGGCCCATCTGGGCGGAACTTC
TRBV7-6	.	TRBJ2-2	once	CASSSRPVGELFF	TGTGCCAGCAGCTCCCGCCCGGTCGGGGAGCTGTTTTTT
TRBV5-1	.	TRBJ2-7	.	CASSLGFLAGSYEQYF	TGCGCCAGCAGCTTGGGGTTTTTGGCGGGCTCCTACGAGCAGTACTTC
TRBV7-9	.	TRBJ1-2	.	CASSPTATNGYTF	TGTGCCAGCAGCCCGACAGCAACTAATGGCTACACCTTC
TRBV19	.	TRBJ1-1	many	CASSIEAGAHTEAFF	TGTGCCAGTAGTATAGAGGCGGGGGCGCACACTGAAGCTTTCTTT
TRBV5-1	TRBD1	TRBJ1-5	.	CASSPETGVNQPQHF	TGCGCCAGCAGCCCGGAGACAGGGGTAAATCAGCCCCAGCATTTT
TRBV7-6	.	TRBJ1-2	.	CASSPFGSDDGGYTF	TGTGCCAGCAGCCCGTTTGGCTCCGACGACGGTGGCTACACCTTC
TRBV18	TRBD1	TRBJ1-1	.	CASSRGRTGVGTEAFF	TGTGCCAGCTCACGAGGCAGGACAGGGGTTGGCACTGAAGCTTTCTTT
TRBV28	.	TRBJ2-1	.	CASSTAHNEQFF	TGTGCCAGCAGTACGGCTCACAATGAGCAGTTCTTC
TRBV7-2	.	TRBJ2-7	.	CASSLGSGKIPYEQYF	TGTGCCAGCAGCTTAGGTTCGGGGAAAATCCCCTACGAGCAGTACTTC
TRBV28	.	TRBJ1-1	.	CASSLYGVHTEAFF	TGTGCCAGCAGTTTATATGGGGTGCACACTGAAGCTTTCTTT
TRBV6-1	.	TRBJ1-4	.	CASRERFATNEKLFF	TGTGCCAGCAGGGAAAGATTTGCAACTAATGAAAAACTGTTTTTT
TRBV7-8	.	TRBJ1-4	.	CASSLGKHEKLFF	TGTGCCAGCAGCTTAGGGAAGCATGAAAAACTGTTTTTT
TRBV6-5	.	TRBJ2-7	.	CASSNGGNEQYF	TGTGCCAGCAGCAACGGGGGAAACGAGCAGTACTTC
TRBV28	.	TRBJ1-1	few	CASSRNTEAFF	TGTGCCAGCAGCCGAAACACTGAAGCTTTCTTT
TRBV28	TRBD2	TRBJ2-1	.	CASHSLASGSYNEQFF	TGTGCCAGCCACTCCCTAGCTAGCGGGAGCTACAATGAGCAGTTCTTC
TRBV29-1	.	TRBJ2-7	.	CSVVGRDFSGEQYF	TGCAGCGTTGTAGGTAGGGATTTTTCGGGGGAGCAGTACTTC
TRBV6-5	.	TRBJ2-7	.	CASCARPHEQYF	TGTGCCAGCTGCGCCCGACCGCACGAGCAGTACTTC
TRBV28	.	TRBJ1-1	.	CASSLVHMNTEAFF	TGTGCCAGCAGTTTAGTACATATGAACACTGAAGCTTTCTTT
TRBV6-1	TRBD1	TRBJ2-7	.	CASGGTGWHEQYF	TGTGCCAGCGGCGGGACAGGGTGGCACGAGCAGTACTTC
TRBV30	TRBD2	TRBJ2-2	few	CAWTPRWGLAGGNTGELFF	TGTGCCTGGACCCCTCGGTGGGGACTAGCGGGAGGGAACACCGGGGAGCTGTTTTTT
TRBV27	TRBD1	TRBJ2-2	.	CASSFLGQTNTGELFF	TGTGCCAGCAGTTTTTTGGGACAGACCAACACCGGGGAGCTGTTTTTT
TRBV5-1	TRBD2	TRBJ2-3	.	CASSDRLAGLTDTQYF	TGCGCCAGCAGCGATCGTTTAGCGGGGCTCACAGATACGCAGTATTTT
TRBV19	.	TRBJ2-3	.	CASSIVADSTDTQYF	TGTGCCAGTAGTATAGTGGCAGATAGCACAGATACGCAGTATTTT
TRBV5-4	TRBD1	TRBJ1-4	.	CASSSAGTGGEKLFF	TGTGCCAGCAGTTCCGCCGGGACAGGGGGAGAAAAACTGTTTTTT
TRBV5-1	.	TRBJ2-3	.	CASSLAVLSTDTQYF	TGCGCCAGCAGCTTGGCTGTACTTAGCACAGATACGCAGTATTTT
TRBV19	TRBD1	TRBJ1-2	.	CASRPQPGQGYGYTF	TGTGCCAGTAGGCCTCAGCCGGGACAGGGCTATGGCTACACCTTC
TRBV29-1	.	TRBJ1-1	.	CSAAGTGNTEAFF	TGCAGCGCGGCCGGGACGGGCAACACTGAAGCTTTCTTT